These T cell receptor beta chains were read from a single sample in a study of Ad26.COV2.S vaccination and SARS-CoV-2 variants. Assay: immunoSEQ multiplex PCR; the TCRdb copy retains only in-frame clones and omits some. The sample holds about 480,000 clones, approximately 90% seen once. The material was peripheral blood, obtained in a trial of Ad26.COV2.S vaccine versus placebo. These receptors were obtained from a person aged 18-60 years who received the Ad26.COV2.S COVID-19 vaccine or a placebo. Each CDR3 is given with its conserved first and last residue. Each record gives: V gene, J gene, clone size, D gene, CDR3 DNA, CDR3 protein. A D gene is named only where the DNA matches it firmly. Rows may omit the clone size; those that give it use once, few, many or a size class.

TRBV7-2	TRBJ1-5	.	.	TGTGCCAGCAGCCTCGGAAAAGGCGGGGGGGATAGCAATCAGCCCCAGCATTTT	CASSLGKGGGDSNQPQHF
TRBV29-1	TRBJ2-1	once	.	TGCAGCGTTGAGGCCCAGGGCACCTACAATGAGCAGTTCTTC	CSVEAQGTYNEQFF
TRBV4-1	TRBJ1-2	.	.	TGCGCCAGCAGCCAAGGGGTCGGTCTTAACTATGGCTACACCTTC	CASSQGVGLNYGYTF
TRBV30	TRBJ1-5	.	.	TGTGCCTGGAGTGATCCGGGGGTTCAGCCCCAGCATTTT	CAWSDPGVQPQHF
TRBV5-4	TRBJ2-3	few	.	TGTGCCAGCAGCTCTTCAACCAGGGCCGTGGATACGCAGTATTTT	CASSSSTRAVDTQYF
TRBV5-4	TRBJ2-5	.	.	TGTGCCAGCAGCTTGGGCCCCCCAAGCGAGACCCAGTACTTC	CASSLGPPSETQYF
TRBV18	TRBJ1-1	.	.	TGTGCCAGCTCACCATTTCCCACAGGGACCACTGAAGCTTTCTTT	CASSPFPTGTTEAFF
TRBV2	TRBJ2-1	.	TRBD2	TGTGCCAGCAGTGACGGTGGGACTAGCGGGAGGCCTGAGCAGTTCTTC	CASSDGGTSGRPEQFF
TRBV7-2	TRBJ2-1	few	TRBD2	TGTGCCAGCAGCTTAGTCGGTGGGAGGGCCAGAGATGAGCAGTTCTTC	CASSLVGGRARDEQFF
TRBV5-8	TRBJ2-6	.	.	TGTGCCAGCAGCGGACTACCGTCTGGGGCCAACGTCCTGACTTTC	CASSGLPSGANVLTF
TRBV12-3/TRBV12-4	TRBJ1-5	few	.	TGTGCCAGCAGAATGGGGGGGGCTCAGCCCCAGCATTTT	CASRMGGAQPQHF
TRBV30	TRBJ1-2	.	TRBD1	TGTGCCCGTGGGCAGGGGGCCACATATGGCTACACCTTC	CARGQGATYGYTF
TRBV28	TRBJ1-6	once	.	TGTGCCAGCAGCTTGGGGGGCGCCTATAATTCACCCCTCCACTTT	CASSLGGAYNSPLHF
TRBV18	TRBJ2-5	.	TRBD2	TGTGCCAGCTCACCGACTTACGGGGCGGGAGGACAAGAGACCCAGTACTTC	CASSPTYGAGGQETQYF